This T cell receptor beta chain was sequenced in a study of CD8 T cells in ankylosing spondylitis. The study's findings and limits: Ankylosing spondylitis blood appeared to be characterized by a TCR beta motif of several highly homologous variants.

This clonotype was seen ten or more times. Its antigen remains unknown. The germline V gene encodes CDR1 SGHAT and CDR2 FQDESV (reference sequence). The CDR3 has 14 residues. J gave up 7 bases and V 2 bases, and 1 base lay outside the gene matches. TCRdb processed the 5' RACE reads anew with MiXCR; each CDR3 protein has one entry. The table includes fewer than 550,000 distinct CDR3 sequences, over 4% detected once. The chain uses TRBV11-1 and TRBJ2-1, with TRBD2 matching over 11 bases. The receptor comes from a male donor with ankylosing spondylitis. Specimen: blood, either unsorted or a sorted T cell fraction (not recorded which). This CDR3 is CASSLIAGGNEQFF. CDR3 DNA sequence: TGTGCCAGCAGCTTAATAGCGGGAGGGAATGAGCAGTTCTTC.